The 5 T cell receptor beta chains below were found in one sample sequenced in a study of T-cell memory formation after mild COVID-19. In TCRdb, the 5' RACE reads were re-called with MiXCR into one record per CDR3 protein. The sample carries 300,000 to 400,000 distinct CDR3 sequences, under 30% recorded once. Sample: PBMCs or a T cell subset sorted from them (not recorded which). These receptors were taken from an adult woman who had mild COVID-19 (a few samples of this study predate the infection). Cell type and time point are not known.

This chain joins TRBV4-1 and TRBJ1-3; 7 bases match TRBD1. This CDR3 region has 15 residues. Trimming at V came to 1 base and at J to 6 bases, leaving 6 bases not matched to a gene. Germline V gives CDR1 MGHRA, CDR2 YSYEKL. The CDR3 region is CASSQVDRVENTIYF. CDR3 coding DNA: TGCGCCAGCAGCCAAGTCGACAGGGTAGAAAACACCATATATTTT.

The V gene is TRBV6-5, the J gene TRBJ2-7; 10 bases fit TRBD2. Germline V gene lookup returns CDR1 MNHEY and CDR2 SVGAGI. J was trimmed by 0 bases and V by 5 bases; bases with no gene match: 4. The CDR3 totals 15 residues. In DNA, the CDR3 is TGTGCCAGCAGTAAGGCTAGCGGGAGCTCCTACGAGCAGTACTTC. Its protein is CASSKASGSSYEQYF.

J is TRBJ1-4 and V is TRBV5-1; D is undetermined. CDR3 length: 14 amino acids. CDR1 is SGHRS, CDR2 YFSETQ, per germline. The ends were cut back, 1 base at V and 3 bases at J, with 7 bases in the middle. The CDR3 nucleotides are TGCGCCAGCAGCTTGCTAGGGTCTAATGAAAAACTGTTTTTT. It codes for CASSLLGSNEKLFF.

In DNA form, the CDR3 reads TGCGCCAGCAGCTGGGGACAGGGGGCGAGTGGCTACACCTTC. Translation gives CASSWGQGASGYTF. V usage is TRBV5-1 and J usage is TRBJ1-2, with 12 bases aligning to TRBD1. The CDR3 covers 14 residues. V shed 3 bases and J 7 bases; nucleotides not matched to a gene: 4. Germline-derived CDR1 and CDR2 are SGHRS and YFSETQ.

CDR3 protein: CASTKRGGTQPQHF. The DNA for the CDR3 is TGTGCCAGCACTAAACGCGGGGGAACTCAGCCCCAGCATTTT. This chain uses TRBV2 with TRBJ1-5, with D perhaps TRBD1 (5 bases). Per the germline V gene, CDR1 is SNHLY and CDR2 is FYNNEI. This CDR3 spans 14 amino acids. The V gene lost 7 bases and the J gene lost 6 bases, with 16 bases spanning the gap.